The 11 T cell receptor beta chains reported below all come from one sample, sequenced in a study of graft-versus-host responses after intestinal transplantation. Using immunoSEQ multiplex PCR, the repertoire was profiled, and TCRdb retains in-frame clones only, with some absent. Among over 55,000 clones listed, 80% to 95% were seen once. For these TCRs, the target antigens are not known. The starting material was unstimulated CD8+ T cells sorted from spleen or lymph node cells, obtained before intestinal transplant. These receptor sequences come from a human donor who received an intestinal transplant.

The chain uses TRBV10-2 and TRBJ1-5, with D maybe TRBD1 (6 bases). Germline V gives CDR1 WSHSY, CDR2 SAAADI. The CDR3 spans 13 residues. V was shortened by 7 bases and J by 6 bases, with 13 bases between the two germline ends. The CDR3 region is CASMRGGVQPQHF. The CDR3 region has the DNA TGCGCCAGCATGAGGGGGGGCGTTCAGCCCCAGCATTTT.

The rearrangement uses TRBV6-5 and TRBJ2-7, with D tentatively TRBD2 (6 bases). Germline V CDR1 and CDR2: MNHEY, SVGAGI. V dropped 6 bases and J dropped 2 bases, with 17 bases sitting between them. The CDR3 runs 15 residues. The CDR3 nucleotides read TGTGCCAGCAGGCCTACGCCGGGACTGGCCTACGAGCAGTACTTC. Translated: CASRPTPGLAYEQYF.

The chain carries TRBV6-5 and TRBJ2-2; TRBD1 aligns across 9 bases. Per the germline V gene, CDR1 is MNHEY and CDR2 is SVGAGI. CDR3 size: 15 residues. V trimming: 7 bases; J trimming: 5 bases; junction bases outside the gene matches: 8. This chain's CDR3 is CASNGDRAPTGELFF. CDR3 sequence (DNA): TGTGCCAGCAATGGGGACAGGGCTCCTACCGGGGAGCTGTTTTTT.

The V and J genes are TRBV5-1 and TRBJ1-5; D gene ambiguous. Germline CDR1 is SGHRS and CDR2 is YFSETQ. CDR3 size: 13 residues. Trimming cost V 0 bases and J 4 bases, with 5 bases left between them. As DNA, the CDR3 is TGCGCCAGCAGCTTGGGCACAAATCAGCCCCAGCATTTT. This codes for CASSLGTNQPQHF.

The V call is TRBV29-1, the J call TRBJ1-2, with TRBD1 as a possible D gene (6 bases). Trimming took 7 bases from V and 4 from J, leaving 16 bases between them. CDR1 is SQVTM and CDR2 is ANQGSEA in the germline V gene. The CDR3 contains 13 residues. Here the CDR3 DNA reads TGCAGCGCCAAGGACAGCCAAACCTATGGCTACACCTTC. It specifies CSAKDSQTYGYTF.

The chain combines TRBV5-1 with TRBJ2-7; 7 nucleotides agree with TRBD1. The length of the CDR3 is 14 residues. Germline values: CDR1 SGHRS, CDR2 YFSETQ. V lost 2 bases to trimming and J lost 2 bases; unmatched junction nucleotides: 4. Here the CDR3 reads CASSFHQGAYEQYF. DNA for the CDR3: TGCGCCAGCAGCTTTCATCAGGGGGCCTACGAGCAGTACTTC. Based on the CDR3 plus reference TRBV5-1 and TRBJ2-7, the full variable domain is KAGVTQTPRYLIKTRGQQVTLSCSPISGHRSVSWYQQTPGQGLQFLFEYFSETQRNKGNFPGRFSGRQFSNSRSEMNVSTLELGDSALYLCASSFHQGAYEQYFGPGTRLTVT.

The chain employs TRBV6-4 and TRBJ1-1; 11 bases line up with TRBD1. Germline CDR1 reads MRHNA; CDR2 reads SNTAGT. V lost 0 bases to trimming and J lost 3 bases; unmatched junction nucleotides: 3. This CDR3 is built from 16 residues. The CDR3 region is CASSDSVGQGDTEAFF. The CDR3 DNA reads TGTGCCAGCAGTGACTCGGTGGGACAGGGGGACACTGAAGCTTTCTTT.

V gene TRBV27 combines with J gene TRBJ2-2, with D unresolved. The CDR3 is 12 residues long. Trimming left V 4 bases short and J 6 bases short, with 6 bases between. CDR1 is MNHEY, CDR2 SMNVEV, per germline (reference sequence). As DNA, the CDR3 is TGTGCCAGCAGTTATTTCGCCGGGGAGCTGTTTTTT. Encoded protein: CASSYFAGELFF.

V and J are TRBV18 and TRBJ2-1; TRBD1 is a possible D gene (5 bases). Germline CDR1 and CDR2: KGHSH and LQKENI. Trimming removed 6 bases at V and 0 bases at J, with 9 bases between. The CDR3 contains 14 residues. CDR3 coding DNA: TGTGCCAGCTCTACAGGTAGCTCCTACAATGAGCAGTTCTTC. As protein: CASSTGSSYNEQFF.

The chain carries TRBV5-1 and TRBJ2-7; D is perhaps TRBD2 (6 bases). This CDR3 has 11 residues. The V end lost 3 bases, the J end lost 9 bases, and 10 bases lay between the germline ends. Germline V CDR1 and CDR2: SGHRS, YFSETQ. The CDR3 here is CASSWGGVQYF. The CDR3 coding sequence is TGCGCCAGCAGCTGGGGCGGGGTGCAGTACTTC.

CDR3 loop: CAGGLTNTEAFF. The CDR3 nucleotides are TGTGCTGGGGGCCTCACGAACACTGAAGCTTTCTTT. The V and J genes are TRBV7-9 and TRBJ1-1; the D gene is possibly TRBD1 (6 bases). The CDR3 has 12 amino acids. Germline V gene data show CDR1 as SEHNR and CDR2 as FQNEAQ (reference sequence).